What follows describes a single T cell receptor beta chain. Its cognate antigen is unknown. This entry is derived from a study of cytomegalovirus exposure and HLA in healthy donors. The study's findings and limits: Reports indicate that TCR beta sequences accurately predicted the HLA-A and HLA-B alleles of most subjects.

With 0 bases removed from V and 0 bases from J, the gap between germline ends came to 10 bases. CDR1 and CDR2 (germline): SGHTA, FQGNSA. This CDR3 has 16 residues. Both 60 Vbeta primers and 13 Jbeta primers went into the PCR. The method was immunoSEQ multiplex PCR; TCRdb's version includes in-frame clones alone and lacks a portion of them. This table holds 170,000 or so clones, 80% found once. The TCR sequence derives from a man aged 25 to 40 in good health and CMV-seropositive. Sample: PBMCs. V and J are TRBV7-2 and TRBJ2-3, with D maybe TRBD2 (6 bases). The CDR3 sequence is CASSLARDPSTDTQYF. DNA for the CDR3: TGTGCCAGCAGCTTAGCGCGGGACCCTAGCACAGATACGCAGTATTTT.